These 2 T cell receptor beta chains came from one sample sequenced in a study of liver allograft versus peripheral blood T cells. Overall study: Blood and transplanted-liver T cell receptor repertoires from recipients were compared.

TCRdb redid the calling of the reads with MiXCR, one entry per CDR3 protein. This sample has 2,000 to 2,500 distinct CDR3 sequences, with about 15% found just once. The origin of the receptors is a human patient who had a liver transplant. The graft donor may be the source of some T cells.

The sample holds one count of this clonotype. The V call is TRBV18, the J call TRBJ1-6; 9 bases fit TRBD1. CDR1 and CDR2 (germline): KGHSH, LQKENI. V was pared by 3 bases and J by 2 bases, with 2 bases of the junction left unmatched. There are 16 residues in the CDR3. CDR3 amino acids: CASSPDRGTYNSPLHF. CDR3 coding DNA: TGTGCCAGCTCACCGGACAGGGGCACCTATAATTCACCCCTCCACTTT.

This clonotype was counted a single time. The chain is built from TRBV11-2 and TRBJ2-1; no clear D gene. The germline V gene encodes CDR1 SGHAT and CDR2 FQNNGV. V was trimmed by 5 bases and J by 2 bases, leaving 4 bases between them. This CDR3 has 12 amino acids. The CDR3 DNA reads TGTGCCAGCAGCCGACCCTACAATGAGCAGTTCTTC. Encoded protein: CASSRPYNEQFF.